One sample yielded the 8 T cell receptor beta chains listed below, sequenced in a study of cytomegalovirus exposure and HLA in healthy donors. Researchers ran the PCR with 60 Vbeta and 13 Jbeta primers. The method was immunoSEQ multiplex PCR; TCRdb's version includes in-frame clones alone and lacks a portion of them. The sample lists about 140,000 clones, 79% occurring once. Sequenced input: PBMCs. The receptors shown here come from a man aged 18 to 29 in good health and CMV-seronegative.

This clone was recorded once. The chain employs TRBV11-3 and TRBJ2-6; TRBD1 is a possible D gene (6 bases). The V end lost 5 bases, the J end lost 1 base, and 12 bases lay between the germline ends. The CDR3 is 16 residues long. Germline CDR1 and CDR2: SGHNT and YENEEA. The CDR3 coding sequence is TGTGCCAGCAGCCCTGGGACATCGTCTGGGGCCAACGTCCTGACTTTC. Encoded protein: CASSPGTSSGANVLTF.

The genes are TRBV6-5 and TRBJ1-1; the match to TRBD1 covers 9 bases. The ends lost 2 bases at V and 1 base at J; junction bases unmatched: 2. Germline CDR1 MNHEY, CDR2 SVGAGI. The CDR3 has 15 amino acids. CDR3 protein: CASSYGGQGNTEAFF. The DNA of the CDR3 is TGTGCCAGCAGTTACGGGGGACAGGGGAACACTGAAGCTTTCTTT.

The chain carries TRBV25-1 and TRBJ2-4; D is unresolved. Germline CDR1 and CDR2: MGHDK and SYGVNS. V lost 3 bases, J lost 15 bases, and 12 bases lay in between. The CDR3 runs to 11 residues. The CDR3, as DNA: TGTGCCAGCAGTGATGGGTCTAGTGGGTACTTC. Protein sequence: CASSDGSSGYF.

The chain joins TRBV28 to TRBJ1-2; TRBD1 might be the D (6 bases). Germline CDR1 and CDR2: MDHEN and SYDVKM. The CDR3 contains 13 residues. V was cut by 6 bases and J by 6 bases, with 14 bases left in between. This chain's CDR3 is CASSLQGPHGYTF. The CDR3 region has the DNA TGTGCCAGCAGCCTCCAGGGGCCGCATGGCTACACCTTC.

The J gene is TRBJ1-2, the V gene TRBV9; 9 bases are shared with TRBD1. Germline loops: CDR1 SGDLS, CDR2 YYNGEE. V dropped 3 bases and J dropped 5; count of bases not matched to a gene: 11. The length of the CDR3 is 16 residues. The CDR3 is CASSGQSPGTGYGYTF. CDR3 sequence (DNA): TGTGCCAGCAGCGGTCAGAGTCCCGGGACAGGGTATGGCTACACCTTC.

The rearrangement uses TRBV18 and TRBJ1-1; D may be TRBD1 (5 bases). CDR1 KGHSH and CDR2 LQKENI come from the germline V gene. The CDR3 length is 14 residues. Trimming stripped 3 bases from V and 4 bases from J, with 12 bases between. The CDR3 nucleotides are TGTGCCAGCTCACCGGGCCCGGGGGGCACTGAAGCTTTCTTT. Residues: CASSPGPGGTEAFF.

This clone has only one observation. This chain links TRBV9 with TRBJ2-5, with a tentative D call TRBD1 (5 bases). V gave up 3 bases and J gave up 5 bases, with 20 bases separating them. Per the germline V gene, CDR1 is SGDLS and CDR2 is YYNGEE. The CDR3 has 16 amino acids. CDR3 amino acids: CASSASPAGQEETQYF. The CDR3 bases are TGTGCCAGCAGCGCTTCCCCCGCAGGACAAGAGGAGACCCAGTACTTC.

CDR3 bases: TGTGCCAGCGGCCGAAGGGGTGGCACAGATACGCAGTATTTT. The encoded protein is CASGRRGGTDTQYF. The J gene is TRBJ2-3, the V gene TRBV2, with D possibly being TRBD1 (5 bases). The CDR3 runs to 14 residues. Trimming took 8 bases from V and 1 from J, leaving 13 bases between them. CDR1 is SNHLY and CDR2 is FYNNEI in the germline V gene.